This T cell receptor (beta chain) stems from a study of CD8+ T cells in alopecia areata. Germline CDR1 and CDR2: SEHNR and FQNEAQ (reference sequence). V lost 5 bases and J lost 9, with 8 bases in between. The CDR3 consists of 11 residues. Treatment described: oral pan-JAK inhibitor, 5-10 mg twice daily. Concerning this clone: No antigen is known for it. The same CDR3 can be traced to other DNA sequences in this sample.

General study results and limits: Sequences from scalp samples also cover resident alphabeta T cells of normal skin. Treatment with tofacitinib significantly lowered scalp clonality and reduced expanded CD8+ clones among the top 100.

TCR sequencing used cDNA made by reverse transcription of extracted RNA. Measured with immunoSEQ multiplex PCR; TCRdb has only the in-frame clones, and not every one. The data contain under 250,000 clones, around 65% of them seen just once; the ten biggest clones take up more than 1%. The source of this sequence is a human donor with alopecia areata. The rearrangement joins TRBV7-9 to TRBJ2-1, with D unclear. The material sequenced was CD4+ T cells sorted from blood, taken at approximately week 44, from a patient treated with tofacitinib. The CDR3 bases are TGTGCCAGCAGCCTCACCGGTGAGCAGTTCTTC. Protein: CASSLTGEQFF.